The sequence of this T cell receptor beta chain was determined in a study of cytomegalovirus exposure and HLA in healthy donors (dated by TCRdb to about 2017). Some background on the complete study: An earlier analysis of 587 of the donors reported 250 to 350 Gb of sequence data and some 120 million unique TCR beta sequences from 150 million to 200 million T cells. Approximately 300 gigabases of sequencing data and approximately 91 million unique TCR sequences made up an early release that covered some 640 HLA-typed donors. The genetic ancestry cluster associated with self-reported Caucasian donors included 65% to 90% of the roughly 380 genotyped donors. The study aimed to test whether cataloging public T cell receptors could reveal signatures of past pathogen exposure. The study profiled the T cell repertoires of hundreds of subjects by immunosequencing and related them to cytomegalovirus serostatus. A separate validation cohort of over 95 different subjects was used in addition to the 666-subject first cohort. The study combined high-throughput TCR immunosequencing, statistical association of individual TCRs with disease status, and machine learning to predict cytomegalovirus infection status. A later analysis re-examined previously published TCR beta repertoires from roughly 650 donors and added high-resolution HLA genotyping to investigate patterns of TCR occurrence. The later analysis used no new phenotypic data to find candidate immune exposures, relying instead on TCR beta sequences and their occurrence across donors. In an earlier analysis of 587 of the donors, high-throughput TCR beta sequencing was used to judge whether each TCR beta V gene segment behaved as functional or pseudogenic. Donor age, sex, ethnicity and CMV serostatus were collected together with the repertoire data. A later genetic analysis took genome-wide SNP genotypes for about 65% of the 666 donors and used that subset as a discovery cohort. All discovery cohort repertoires had been generated on a single sequencing platform. Both class I and class II loci were covered by HLA typing, at four-digit resolution. Typing coverage varied by locus: roughly 629-640 donors for A, B, C, DRB1 and DQB1; more than 500 for DQA1; more than 600 for DPA1; approximately 470 for DPB1. About 5 DR-DQ haplotypes were handled as single units for association and clustering, since linkage in the cohort was strong. Among roughly 400 genotyped donors of the cohort, an average of approximately 230,000 unique TCR beta nucleotide sequences were sequenced per donor, around 20% of them non-productive. Overall study results and their limits: Presence/absence analyses assumed roughly uniform sequencing depth across donors, an assumption that may not hold. Most TCR sequences were observed very rarely across donors, whereas some public TCRs were present in many individuals. In a later analysis, most CMV-associated TCR beta chains were found to appear HLA-restricted, with HLA associations seemingly driven largely by CMV exposure. This cohort had only TCR beta chains sequenced, and the lack of alpha or paired-chain data limited which features could be detected. A few of the identified cytomegalovirus-associated TCR beta chains were confirmed in vitro to be specific for cytomegalovirus antigens. The classifier was reported to diagnose cytomegalovirus status with high specificity and sensitivity in both the original cohort and the validation cohort. A group of highly shared sequence variants was considered likely to be a technical artifact of the sequencing pipeline. Because HLA typing was missing for some donors at each locus, association tests included only the typed subset. The study gave a list of about 170 TCR beta chains associated with cytomegalovirus. A later analysis found that HLA-associated TCR beta chains were more clonally expanded and had lower generation probabilities than equally common non-associated chains. Because counts were too low, around 18 rarely observed V segments, including chromosome 9 orphons, were left out of the earlier analysis of approximately 500 of the donors. A further reported finding was that TCR beta sequences accurately predicted the HLA-A and HLA-B alleles for most subjects in the first cohort. A later analysis found that TCR association rates varied across HLA loci, with DRB1 alleles showing the most associated TCRs and HLA-C alleles the fewest. In an earlier analysis of approximately 590 of the donors, most TCR beta V segments were observed in productive rearrangements about 90% or about 30% of the time, broadly matching IMGT annotations. A later analysis reported that several top co-occurrence clusters appeared linked to parvovirus B19, influenza, CMV and Epstein-Barr virus. In a later genetic analysis, fewer N-insertions in productive TCRs were reported among donors in an Asian-associated ancestry cluster than the roughly 700-donor mean. Linkage disequilibrium might explain the correlated functional status among segregating V segments, but an unknown experimental factor could not be ruled out. When HLA alleles, especially DR and DQ, strongly co-occurred, attributing TCR associations to individual alleles was difficult. CMV serostatus was the only immune exposure information available for the cohort. V-gene and J-gene trimming of TCR beta chains was associated with a missense DCLRE1C variant in a later genetic analysis, and the association was replicated in an independent cohort. According to the authors, the approach could potentially be generalized to other disease states and immunological phenotypes. Specific HLA alleles were associated with roughly 17,000 TCR beta sequences at a false discovery rate of 0.05 in a later analysis.

Comments on this clone: Its antigen target is currently unknown. Base qualities are not at hand, and no much larger clone is one base apart.

The cohort consisted of hundreds of healthy bone marrow donors. All cohort members were sampled while nominally healthy, although unrecorded immune exposures were likely present. The donor tested CMV seropositive, placing the donor among the 289 seropositive members of the cohort. A peripheral blood sample was provided by each donor, and peripheral blood mononuclear cells were used for TCR beta sequencing. Genomic DNA extraction from the blood cell samples was performed with the Qiagen DNeasy Blood Extraction Kit. Libraries were prepared through the immunoSEQ multiplex PCR assay. For the multiplex PCR, a mixture combining 60 forward primers for TCR Vbeta segments and 13 reverse primers for TCR Jbeta segments was used. The CDR3 region of rearranged TCR beta genes was amplified from genomic DNA with a multiplex PCR assay. Amplified TCR beta libraries were sequenced as 87-base-pair reads on the Illumina HiSeq System. From the authors' description of their analysis: Across the 670 or so repertoires, a later analysis counted roughly 77 million unique TCR beta chains, roughly 11 million of which were shared by at least two donors. Raw reads were error-corrected and collapsed into unique sequences by a nearest-neighbor algorithm in which closely related sequences were merged to remove PCR and sequencing errors. V, D and J gene segments were assigned by aligning CDR3 sequences to IMGT reference sequences. For a sequence to be retained, at least a six-nucleotide match to both a V gene segment and a J gene segment was required. Rearrangements were classified as productive when the CDR3 lacked stop codons and remained in frame with V and J, and all other rearrangements were classified as non-productive. Following IMGT convention, CDR3 was defined as the stretch from the second conserved V-encoded cysteine up to the conserved J-encoded phenylalanine. The earlier analysis of approximately 500 of the donors excluded sequences that lacked an unambiguous match to a single V gene segment. In an earlier analysis of approximately 550 of the donors, V segments were called functional above 56.7% productive rearrangements and were called segregating when the between-donor standard deviation exceeded 5%. To diagnose cytomegalovirus status from the catalog of TCR beta chain sequences, a statistical classification framework was built. In a later analysis, V and J genes were assigned by comparing TCR nucleotide sequences against IMGT/GENE-DB human TR gene sequences. A later analysis assigned CDR3 sequences and most-parsimonious VDJ recombination scenarios with the TCRdist pipeline. In a later analysis, each TCR beta chain was defined by its CDR3 amino acid sequence together with its V-gene family, and reads lacking a unique V-gene family were excluded. A later analysis removed 550 to 650 highly shared, low-generation-probability nucleotide sequences to deal with suspected cross-contamination and a sequencing artifact. For each public chain, a later analysis derived a clonal expansion index from normalized ranks of inferred template counts within each repertoire. In a later analysis, generation probabilities were computed using a VDJ recombination model fitted to out-of-frame rearrangements, and the results were checked against IGoR. Hypergeometric tests were used in a later analysis to score TCR-TCR, TCR-HLA and TCR-CMV co-occurrence, with a repertoire-size bias correction applied to the TCR pairs. False discovery rates were estimated in a later analysis by permuting HLA or CMV assignments 20 times. A later analysis grouped co-occurring TCRs with DBSCAN, adding TCRdist sequence similarity when clustering within HLA-allele-positive subsets. Co-occurrence clustering excluded repertoires with fewer than 30,000 or more than 120,000 public chains, plus five with anomalous nucleotide sharing. TCRdb carries this immuneACCESS record with in-frame sequences only. Its versions omit some clonotypes, under half of them owing to an unresolved V gene in the studies checked, with the rest unexplained. The V and J calls and clone size were taken over from that table, and D and trimming were inferred from the DNA. This sample gives some 40,000 clones in total; approximately 80% of them show up just once. The ten largest account for about 10% of the sample.

This sequence was found in a woman aged 18-29 years in good health and CMV-seropositive. The sequencing input was PBMCs.

The DNA is as follows: TGTGCCTGGAATAACGGGGGGGAGACCCAGTACTTC. Protein translation: CAWNNGGETQYF. This sequence uses TRBV30 and TRBJ2-5, and 7 junction bases match TRBD2. CDR1 GTSNPN and CDR2 SVGIG are derived from the germline V gene (reference sequence). The germline V end is reduced by 4 bases and the J end by 5 bases; junction bases left unmatched: 4. The CDR3 runs 12 residues from the cysteine to the phenylalanine. The only DNA kept is the CDR3, 36 bases in frame from the first base.